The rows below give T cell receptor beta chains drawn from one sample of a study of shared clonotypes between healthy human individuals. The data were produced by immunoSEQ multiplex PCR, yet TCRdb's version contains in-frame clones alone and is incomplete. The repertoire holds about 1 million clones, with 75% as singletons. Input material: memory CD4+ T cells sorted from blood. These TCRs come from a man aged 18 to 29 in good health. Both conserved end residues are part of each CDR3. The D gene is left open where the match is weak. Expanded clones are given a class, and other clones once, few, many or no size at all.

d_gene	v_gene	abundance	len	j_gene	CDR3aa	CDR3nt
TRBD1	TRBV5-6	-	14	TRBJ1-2	CASRWGQTFQGYTF	TGTGCCAGCAGGTGGGGACAGACGTTCCAGGGCTACACCTTC
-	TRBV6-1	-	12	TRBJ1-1	CASSEALAEAFF	TGTGCCAGCAGTGAAGCGCTGGCTGAAGCTTTCTTT
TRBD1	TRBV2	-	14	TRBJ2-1	CASKRTGGGNEQFF	TGTGCCAGCAAGAGGACAGGGGGTGGAAATGAGCAGTTCTTC
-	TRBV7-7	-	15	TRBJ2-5	CASSLGRLQSETQYF	TGTGCTAGCAGCTTAGGAAGACTCCAGAGTGAGACCCAGTACTTC
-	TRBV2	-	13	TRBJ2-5	CASSERYQETQYF	TGTGCCAGCAGCGAAAGGTACCAAGAGACCCAGTACTTC
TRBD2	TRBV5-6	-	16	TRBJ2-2	CASSLWAGGGTGELFF	TGTGCCAGCAGCTTGTGGGCGGGGGGCGGCACCGGGGAGCTGTTTTTT
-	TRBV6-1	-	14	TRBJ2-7	CASSEILTSTEQYF	TGTGCCAGCAGTGAAATATTGACTAGTACCGAGCAGTACTTC
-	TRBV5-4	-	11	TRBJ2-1	CASSSAREQFF	TGTGCCAGCAGCTCTGCCCGTGAGCAGTTCTTC
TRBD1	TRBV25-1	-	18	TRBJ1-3	CASSELAGGIRGGNTIYF	TGTGCCAGCAGTGAACTCGCAGGGGGCATACGAGGTGGAAACACCATATATTTT
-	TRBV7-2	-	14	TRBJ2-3	CASSLTRATDTQYF	TGTGCCAGCAGCTTAACACGGGCCACAGATACGCAGTATTTT
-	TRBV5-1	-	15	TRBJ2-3	CASSLDAGLGDTQYF	TGCGCCAGCAGCTTGGATGCGGGGCTTGGGGATACGCAGTATTTT
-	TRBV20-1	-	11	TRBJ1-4	CSAQLNEKLFF	TGCAGTGCACAGTTAAATGAAAAACTGTTTTTT
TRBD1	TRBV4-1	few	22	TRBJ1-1	CASSLIPASDRTDKKMNTEAFF	TGCGCCAGCAGCCTCATTCCCGCATCGGACAGGACCGACAAAAAAATGAACACTGAAGCTTTCTTT
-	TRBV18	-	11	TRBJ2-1	CASSPQREQFF	TGTGCCAGCTCACCACAGCGTGAGCAGTTCTTC
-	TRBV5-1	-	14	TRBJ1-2	CASYLDGANYGYTF	TGCGCCAGTTACTTGGACGGAGCTAACTATGGCTACACCTTC
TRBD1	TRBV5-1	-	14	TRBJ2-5	CASSADRVRETQYF	TGCGCCAGCAGCGCAGACAGGGTTCGGGAGACCCAGTACTTC
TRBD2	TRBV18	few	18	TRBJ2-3	CASSPPRVQRELADTQYF	TGTGCCAGCTCACCACCGAGGGTCCAGCGGGAGTTGGCAGATACGCAGTATTTT
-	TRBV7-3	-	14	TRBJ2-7	CASSPNSYSYEQYF	TGTGCCAGCAGCCCCAACAGCTATTCCTACGAGCAGTACTTC
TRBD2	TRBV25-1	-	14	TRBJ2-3	CASSGGLAGDTQYF	TGTGCCAGCAGTGGCGGACTAGCGGGAGATACGCAGTATTTT
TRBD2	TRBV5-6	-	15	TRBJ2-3	CASSSGGRDTDTQYF	TGTGCCAGCAGCTCAGGAGGGAGGGACACAGATACGCAGTATTTT
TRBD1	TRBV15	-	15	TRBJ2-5	CATTDRDSYKETQYF	TGTGCCACAACAGACCGGGACAGTTACAAAGAGACCCAGTACTTC
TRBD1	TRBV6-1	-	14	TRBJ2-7	CASSESRGLYEQYF	TGTGCCAGCAGTGAGTCCAGGGGGCTCTACGAGCAGTACTTC
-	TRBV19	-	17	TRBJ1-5	CASTSLGRGMFNQPQHF	TGTGCCAGTACTTCACTGGGGAGGGGGATGTTCAATCAGCCCCAGCATTTT
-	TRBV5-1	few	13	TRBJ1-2	CASSLELGSVNTF	TGCGCCAGCAGCTTGGAACTCGGTTCTGTCAACACCTTC
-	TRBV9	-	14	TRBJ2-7	CASSVGHSSYEQYF	TGTGCCAGCAGCGTAGGTCACTCATCCTACGAGCAGTACTTC
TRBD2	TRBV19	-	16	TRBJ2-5	CASSRLRTSGEETQYF	TGTGCCAGTAGTCGGTTGAGGACTAGCGGAGAAGAGACCCAGTACTTC
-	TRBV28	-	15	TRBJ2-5	CASSLALGYQETQYF	TGTGCCAGCAGTTTAGCTCTAGGATACCAAGAGACCCAGTACTTC
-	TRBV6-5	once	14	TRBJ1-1	CASSRPGRNTEAFF	TGTGCCAGCAGTCGACCCGGACGGAACACTGAAGCTTTCTTT
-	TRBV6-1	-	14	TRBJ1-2	CASSEMEADYGYTF	TGTGCCAGCAGTGAAATGGAGGCAGACTATGGCTACACCTTC
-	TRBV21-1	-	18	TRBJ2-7	CASNERLAGGASSYEQYF	TGTGCCAGCAACGAAAGGCTAGCGGGAGGCGCGAGCTCCTACGAGCAGTACTTC
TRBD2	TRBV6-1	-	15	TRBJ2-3	CASSPGLAMSDTQYF	TGTGCCAGCAGTCCGGGACTAGCAATGTCAGATACGCAGTATTTT
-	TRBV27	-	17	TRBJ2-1	CASSKDRVSLSYNEQFF	TGTGCCAGCAGCAAAGATCGGGTCTCTCTCTCCTACAATGAGCAGTTCTTC
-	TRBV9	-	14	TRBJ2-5	CASSVGPGGETQYF	TGTGCCAGCAGCGTAGGGCCGGGCGGAGAGACCCAGTACTTC
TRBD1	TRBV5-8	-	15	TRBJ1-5	CASSLEGTGDQPQHF	TGTGCCAGCAGCTTGGAAGGGACAGGGGATCAGCCCCAGCATTTT
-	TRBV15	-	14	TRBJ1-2	CATSREDKNYGYTF	TGTGCCACCAGCAGAGAGGACAAGAACTATGGCTACACCTTC
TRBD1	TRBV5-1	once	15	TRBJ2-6	CASNRGPSGANVLTF	TGCGCCAGCAACAGGGGGCCCTCTGGGGCCAACGTCCTGACTTTC
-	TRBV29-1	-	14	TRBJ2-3	CSGYTGTSTDTQYF	TGCAGCGGCTATACCGGGACTTCCACAGATACGCAGTATTTT
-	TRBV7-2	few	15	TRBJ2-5	CASSLDSSYQETQYF	TGTGCCAGCAGCTTGGACTCCTCGTACCAAGAGACCCAGTACTTC
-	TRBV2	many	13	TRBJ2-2	CASSPSGFGELFF	TGTGCCAGCAGTCCTTCGGGATTCGGGGAGCTGTTTTTT
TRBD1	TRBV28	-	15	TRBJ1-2	CASSVGTGVDYGYTF	TGTGCCAGCAGTGTCGGGACAGGGGTCGACTATGGCTACACCTTC
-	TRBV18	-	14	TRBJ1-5	CASSPLGPNQPQHF	TGTGCCAGCTCACCACTGGGACCTAATCAGCCCCAGCATTTT
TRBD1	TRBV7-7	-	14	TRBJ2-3	CASSLGTATDTQYF	TGTGCTAGCAGCCTAGGGACAGCCACAGATACGCAGTATTTT
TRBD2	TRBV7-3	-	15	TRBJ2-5	CASSPTGLAGETQYF	TGTGCCAGCAGCCCCACAGGACTAGCGGGAGAGACCCAGTACTTC
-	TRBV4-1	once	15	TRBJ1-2	CASSQDGEGRGGYTF	TGCGCCAGCAGCCAAGATGGGGAGGGAAGGGGTGGCTACACCTTC
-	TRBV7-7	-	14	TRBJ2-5	CASSVPGEAETQYF	TGTGCTAGCAGCGTGCCGGGAGAGGCAGAGACCCAGTACTTC
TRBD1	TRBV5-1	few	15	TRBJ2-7	CASSLGTGSAGEQYF	TGCGCCAGCAGCTTGGGGACAGGGAGCGCGGGAGAGCAGTACTTC
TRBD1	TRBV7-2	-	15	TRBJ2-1	CASSPSLGQSNEQFF	TGTGCCAGCAGCCCATCTCTGGGACAGAGCAATGAGCAGTTCTTC